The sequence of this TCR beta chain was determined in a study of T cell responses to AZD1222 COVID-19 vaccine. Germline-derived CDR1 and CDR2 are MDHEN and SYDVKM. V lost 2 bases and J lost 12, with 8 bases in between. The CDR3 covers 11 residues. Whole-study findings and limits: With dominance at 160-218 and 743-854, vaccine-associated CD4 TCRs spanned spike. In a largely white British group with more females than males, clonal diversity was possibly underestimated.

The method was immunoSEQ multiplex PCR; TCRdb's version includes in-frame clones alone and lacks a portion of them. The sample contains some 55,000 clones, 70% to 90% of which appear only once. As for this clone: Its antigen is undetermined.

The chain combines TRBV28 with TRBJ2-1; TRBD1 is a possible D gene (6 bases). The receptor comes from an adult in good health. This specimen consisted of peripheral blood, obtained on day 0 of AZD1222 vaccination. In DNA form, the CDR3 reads TGTGCCAGCAGTTTAGTAGGGGGGCAGTTCTTC. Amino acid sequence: CASSLVGGQFF.